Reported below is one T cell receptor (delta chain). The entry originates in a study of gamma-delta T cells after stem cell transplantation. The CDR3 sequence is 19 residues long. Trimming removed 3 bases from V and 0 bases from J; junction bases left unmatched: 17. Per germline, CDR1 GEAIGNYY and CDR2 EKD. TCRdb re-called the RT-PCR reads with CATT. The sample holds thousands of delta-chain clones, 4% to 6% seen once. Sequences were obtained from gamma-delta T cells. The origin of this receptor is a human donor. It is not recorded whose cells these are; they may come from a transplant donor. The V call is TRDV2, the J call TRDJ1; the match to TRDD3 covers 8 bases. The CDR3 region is CACDPLGAYITSNTDKLIF. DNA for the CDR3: TGTGCCTGTGACCCACTGGGGGCTTATATCACTTCTAACACCGATAAACTCATCTTT.